The sequence of this TCR beta chain was determined in a study of blood T cell repertoires in COVID-19. The wider study: Acute-phase and convalescent COVID-19 samples originated in the United States, Italy and Spain. Nucleic acid was either cDNA or gDNA, and it came from T cells, B-cell-depleted T cells, or PBMCs.

Assay used: immunoSEQ multiplex PCR; TCRdb lists only in-frame clones, some missing. The sample holds tens of thousands of clones, around 80% seen once. The receptor comes from a man in his sixties with acute or convalescent COVID-19. The sequencing sample was made of peripheral blood.

CDR3: CASSINNLAGNTDTQYF. In nucleotides, the CDR3 is TGTGCCAGTAGTATTAATAATTTGGCGGGGAATACAGATACGCAGTATTTT. This chain connects TRBV19 to TRBJ2-3, with a possible D match to TRBD2 (6 bases). Germline V gene sequence: CDR1 LNHDA, CDR2 SQIVND (reference sequence). The V and J ends lost 3 bases and 3 bases respectively, with 19 bases between them. The CDR3 extends over 17 amino acids. The full variable domain, in which reference TRBV19 and TRBJ2-3 provide the parts outside the CDR3, is DGGITQSPKYLFRKEGQNVTLSCEQNLNHDAMYWYRQDPGQGLRLIYYSQIVNDFQKGDIAEGYSVSREKKESFPLTVTSAQKNPTAFYLCASSINNLAGNTDTQYFGPGTRLTVL.